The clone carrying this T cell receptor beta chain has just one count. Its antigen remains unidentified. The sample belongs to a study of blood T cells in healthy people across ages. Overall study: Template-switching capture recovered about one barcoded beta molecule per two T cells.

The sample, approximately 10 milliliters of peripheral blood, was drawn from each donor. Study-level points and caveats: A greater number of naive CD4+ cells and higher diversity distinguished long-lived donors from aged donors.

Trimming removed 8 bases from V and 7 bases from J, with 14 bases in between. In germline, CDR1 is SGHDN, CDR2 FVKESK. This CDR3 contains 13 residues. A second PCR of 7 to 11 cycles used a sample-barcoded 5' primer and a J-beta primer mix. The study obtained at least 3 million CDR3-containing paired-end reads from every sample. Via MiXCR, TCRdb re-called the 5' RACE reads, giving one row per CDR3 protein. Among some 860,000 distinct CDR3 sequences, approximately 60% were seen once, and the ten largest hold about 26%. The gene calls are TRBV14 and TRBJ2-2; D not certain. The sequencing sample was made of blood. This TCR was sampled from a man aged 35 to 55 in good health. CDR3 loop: CASSRDIGGELFF. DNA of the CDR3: TGTGCCAGCTCCCGAGACATTGGCGGGGAGCTGTTTTTT. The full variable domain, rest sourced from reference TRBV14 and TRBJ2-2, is EAGVTQFPSHSVIEKGQTVTLRCDPISGHDNLYWYRRVMGKEIKFLLHFVKESKQDESGMPNNRFLAERTGGTYSTLKVQPAELEDSGVYFCASSRDIGGELFFGEGSRLTVL.